The 23 T cell receptor beta chains below come from one sample, sequenced in a study of coeliac disease. TCRdb's table, derived via immunoSEQ multiplex PCR, lists solely in-frame clones and lacks some. The sample lists roughly 7,000 clones; about 60% were seen once. The material sequenced was lamina propria lymphocytes from the gut. These receptors all stem from a woman in her sixties with active celiac disease.

The CDR3 reads CASSVDNSGANVLTF. CDR3 DNA sequence: TGTGCCAGTAGTGTCGACAACTCCGGGGCCAACGTCCTGACTTTC. The chain carries TRBV19 and TRBJ2-6; D is undetermined. V lost 5 bases and J lost 4, with 12 bases in between. Germline loops: CDR1 LNHDA, CDR2 SQIVND (reference sequence). The CDR3 contains 15 residues.

The chain is built from TRBV5-1 and TRBJ2-7; the match to TRBD1 covers 8 bases. The V gene's germline CDR1 is SGHRS and CDR2 YFSETQ. Trimming took 6 bases from V and 5 from J; bases not matched to a gene: 16. CDR3 length: 16 amino acids. The CDR3 DNA reads as TGCGCCAGCACCCTACCCATAGGACAGGGTATCGACGAGCAGTACTTC. Translating gives CASTLPIGQGIDEQYF.

The rearrangement joins TRBV5-6 to TRBJ2-1; D is ambiguous. V lost 1 base and J lost 6, with 14 bases in between. This CDR3 is 15 amino acids long. Per germline, CDR1 SGHDT and CDR2 YYEEEE. DNA for the CDR3: TGTGCCAGCAGCTTGCGAGCGAACCGTCTCAATGAGCAGTTCTTC. Amino acid sequence: CASSLRANRLNEQFF. Variable domain in full (rest from reference TRBV5-6 and TRBJ2-1): DAGVTQSPTHLIKTRGQQVTLRCSPKSGHDTVSWYQQALGQGPQFIFQYYEEEERQRGNFPDRFSGHQFPNYSSELNVNALLLGDSALYLCASSLRANRLNEQFFGPGTRLTVL.

In its sample, this clone was seen once. The chain recombines TRBV30 with TRBJ2-3; TRBD2 matches 13 bases. With 3 bases clipped from V and 2 bases from J, the junction kept 2 bases outside the gene matches. Looked up from germline, CDR1 is GTSNPN and CDR2 is SVGIG (reference sequence). There are 15 residues in the CDR3. CDR3 DNA sequence: TGTGCCTGGAGCGGACTAGCGGGAGACACAGATACGCAGTATTTT. This codes for CAWSGLAGDTDTQYF.

This clone was counted only a few times. The chain combines TRBV18 with TRBJ2-7; D gene unclear. Germline V CDR1 and CDR2: KGHSH, LQKENI. Trimming removed 1 base from V and 6 bases from J, with 22 bases in between. This CDR3 has 17 residues. CDR3 residues: CASSPRSSGLGLREQYF. For the CDR3, the DNA is TGTGCCAGCTCACCACGGTCGTCAGGTTTAGGTTTACGCGAGCAGTACTTC.

In its sample, this clone was seen a few times. This sequence joins TRBV4-3 and TRBJ1-4; maybe TRBD1 (6 bases). Germline loops: CDR1 LGHNA, CDR2 YSLEER. The CDR3 has 19 residues. V lost 0 bases, J lost 0 bases, and 17 bases lay in between. CDR3 sequence (DNA): TGCGCCAGCAGCCAAGAATTCTTGGTCAGGGGTTCAACTAATGAAAAACTGTTTTTT. Amino acid sequence: CASSQEFLVRGSTNEKLFF.

The chain couples TRBV28 to TRBJ2-3; TRBD2 matches at 13 bases. The CDR3 has 17 amino acids. V was pared by 3 bases and J by 2 bases, with 5 bases of the junction left unmatched. CDR1 and CDR2 from the germline V gene are MDHEN and SYDVKM. CDR3 coding DNA: TGTGCCAGCAGTTTTGGGACTAGCGGGACTTACACAGATACGCAGTATTTT. Its protein is CASSFGTSGTYTDTQYF.

This rearrangement joins TRBV6-6 to TRBJ1-1, with TRBD1 matching over 12 bases. CDR3 length: 15 residues. Germline CDR1 reads MNHNY; CDR2 reads SVGAGI (reference sequence). The V gene end was trimmed by 2 bases and the J gene end by 6 bases; junction bases not matched to a gene: 4. CDR3 in amino acids: CASSYPGTGGPEAFF. The CDR3 region has the DNA TGTGCCAGCAGTTACCCAGGGACAGGGGGCCCTGAAGCTTTCTTT.

The chain carries TRBV11-2 and TRBJ2-5; tentative D call: TRBD2 (6 bases). V was trimmed by 2 bases and J by 7 bases, leaving 11 bases between them. Germline V gene lookup returns CDR1 SGHAT and CDR2 FQNNGV. CDR3 length: 13 residues. This chain's CDR3 is CASSLLSGGTQYF. DNA of the CDR3: TGTGCCAGCAGCTTATTATCCGGGGGGACCCAGTACTTC.

A few counts support this clone. V is TRBV28 and J is TRBJ2-1; 8 bases are shared with TRBD2. The V gene's germline CDR1 is MDHEN and CDR2 SYDVKM. Trimming removed 5 bases from V and 9 bases from J; junction bases left unmatched: 18. This CDR3 is 17 amino acids long. CDR3 DNA: TGTGCCAGCAGTCCCCTGGGTACAGGAGCGGGAGCCATTGAGCAGTTCTTC. Its translation is CASSPLGTGAGAIEQFF.

This clone appeared a few times. This chain uses TRBV4-3 with TRBJ2-5, with 11 bases fitting TRBD1. This CDR3 spans 16 amino acids. CDR1 is LGHNA, CDR2 YSLEER, per germline. V lost 3 bases and J lost 5; bases outside the gene matches: 8. As DNA, the CDR3 is TGCGCCAGCAGCCACCGGACAGGGGGCGGTGTGGAGACCCAGTACTTC. Amino acids: CASSHRTGGGVETQYF.

The chain employs TRBV9 and TRBJ2-1; TRBD2 agrees at 9 bases. The CDR3 extends over 15 amino acids. Germline V lookup: CDR1 SGDLS, CDR2 YYNGEE. Trimming cost V 4 bases and J 8 bases; bases outside gene matches: 10. The CDR3 sequence is CASSPGVAGAYEQFF. The DNA of the CDR3 is TGTGCCAGCAGCCCAGGGGTAGCGGGGGCTTATGAGCAGTTCTTC. The full variable domain, with the rest looked up from reference TRBV9 and TRBJ2-1, is DSGVTQTPKHLITATGQRVTLRCSPRSGDLSVYWYQQSLDQGLQFLIQYYNGEERAKGNILERFSAQQFPDLHSELNLSSLELGDSALYFCASSPGVAGAYEQFFGPGTRLTVL.

The rearrangement joins TRBV27 to TRBJ2-1; 9 bases fit TRBD2. The CDR3 consists of 14 residues. CDR1 MNHEY and CDR2 SMNVEV come from the germline V gene (reference sequence). J gave up 4 bases and V 6 bases, and 4 bases lay outside the gene matches. Here the CDR3 reads CASRRTSAYNEQFF. The CDR3, as DNA: TGTGCCAGCAGGAGGACTAGCGCTTACAATGAGCAGTTCTTC.

This chain uses TRBV7-9 with TRBJ2-1; D unclear. The CDR3 runs to 15 residues. V was cut by 3 bases and J by 0 bases, with 9 bases left in between. Germline V gene data show CDR1 as SEHNR and CDR2 as FQNEAQ (reference sequence). CDR3 nucleotide sequence: TGTGCCAGCAGCTTGAGCGCGAGCTCCTACAATGAGCAGTTCTTC. It specifies CASSLSASSYNEQFF.

This clone was counted once. The J gene is TRBJ2-5, the V gene TRBV27; D unresolved. Germline assignment: CDR1 MNHEY and CDR2 SMNVEV (reference sequence). V shed 7 bases and J shed 3 bases, with 12 bases lying between them. The CDR3 runs 13 residues. The CDR3 sequence is CASMGNSKETQYF. CDR3 nucleotides: TGTGCCAGCATGGGTAACAGTAAAGAGACCCAGTACTTC.

The V and J genes are TRBV7-2 and TRBJ1-1; D is undetermined. CDR3 length equals 13 residues. Trimming stripped 2 bases from V and 2 bases from J, with 6 bases between. Germline lookup yields CDR1 SGHTA and CDR2 FQGNSA. Here the CDR3 reads CASSLQANTEAFF. The CDR3 DNA reads as TGTGCCAGCAGCTTACAGGCTAACACTGAAGCTTTCTTT. Combining the CDR3 with reference TRBV7-2 and TRBJ1-1 gives the whole variable domain GAGVSQSPSNKVTEKGKDVELRCDPISGHTALYWYRQSLGQGLEFLIYFQGNSAPDKSGLPSDRFSAERTGGSVSTLTIQRTQQEDSAVYLCASSLQANTEAFFGQGTRLTVV.

This clone has only one observation. The rearrangement links TRBV5-4 to TRBJ2-2, with a weak D call TRBD1 (6 bases). The ends were cut back, 2 bases at V and 4 bases at J, with 15 bases in the middle. From germline, CDR1 is SGHNT and CDR2 YYREEE (reference sequence). The CDR3 runs 16 residues. The CDR3 sequence: CASSFGRGIGTGELFF. In DNA, the CDR3 is TGTGCCAGCAGCTTTGGCAGGGGTATTGGCACCGGGGAGCTGTTTTTT.

The CDR3 sequence: CASSYGERLNYEQYF. The CDR3 nucleotides are TGTGCCAGCAGCTACGGTGAGAGATTGAACTACGAGCAGTACTTC. V gene TRBV7-2 combines with J gene TRBJ2-7; no firm D call. CDR1 is SGHTA, CDR2 FQGNSA, per germline. The CDR3 length is 15 residues. Trimming pared 4 bases from V and 3 bases from J, leaving 16 bases between.

Of note for this clone: At one of its ends the junction is not consistent with the germline gene, which may arise from a read error. This chain uses TRBV5-4 with TRBJ1-2; 10 positions match TRBD1. CDR3 length equals 18 residues. CDR1 SGHNT and CDR2 YYREEE come from the germline V gene (reference sequence). The CDR3: CASSLSGQGSFRSLSIAF. Here the CDR3 DNA reads TGTGCCAGCAGCTTGTCGGGACAGGGGTCGTTTCGTTCCCTTTCAATCGCCTTC.

V usage is TRBV5-6 and J usage is TRBJ1-1; D is ambiguous. V lost 2 bases and J lost 2, with 7 bases in between. The germline CDR1 and CDR2 sequences are SGHDT and YYEEEE. There are 13 residues in the CDR3. CDR3 nucleotides: TGTGCCAGCAGCTTTTCCCCAAACACTGAAGCTTTCTTT. It yields the protein CASSFSPNTEAFF.

The chain combines TRBV7-8 with TRBJ2-3; no clear D gene. The V and J ends lost 5 bases and 1 base respectively, with 7 bases between them. Germline V gives CDR1 SGHVS, CDR2 FQNEAQ. This CDR3 has 13 residues. The CDR3 here is CASSQLRTDTQYF. CDR3 nucleotides: TGTGCCAGCAGCCAACTCCGCACAGATACGCAGTATTTT.

The rearrangement links TRBV12-5 to TRBJ2-3; 7 nucleotides agree with TRBD2. Per germline, CDR1 LGHNT and CDR2 FRNRAP. The CDR3 length is 16 residues. V was clipped by 0 bases and J by 3 bases; unmatched bases: 6. CDR3 amino acids: CASGLVAGKGTDTQYF. The DNA of the CDR3 is TGTGCTAGTGGTTTGGTAGCGGGGAAGGGGACAGATACGCAGTATTTT.

This clone was observed a single time. The chain carries TRBV5-1 and TRBJ2-5, with a weak D call TRBD2 (7 bases). The CDR3 extends over 15 amino acids. V shed 4 bases and J shed 3 bases, with 16 bases lying between them. From germline, CDR1 is SGHRS and CDR2 YFSETQ. CDR3: CASSLAGGGEETQYF. The CDR3 DNA reads TGCGCCAGCAGCCTGGCTGGCGGGGGCGAAGAGACCCAGTACTTC.